This TCR beta chain was obtained from a study of blood T cell repertoires in COVID-19. Study details: Sample material is recorded as cDNA or gDNA derived from T cells, B-cell-depleted T cells, or PBMCs.

Participants were aged roughly 18 to 100 years from about two dozen US areas. The CDR3 totals 15 residues. After removal of 6 bases from V and 4 bases from J, the junction contained 6 bases not matched to a gene. Per the germline V gene, CDR1 is LNHDA and CDR2 is SQIVND (reference sequence). As handled by the study authors: Estimated nucleated cell counts came from reference gene primer amplification. The data were produced by immunoSEQ multiplex PCR, yet TCRdb's version contains in-frame clones alone and is incomplete. V and J calls and clone size are copied from that table; D and trimming were computed from the DNA. Among about 200,000 clones listed, approximately 82% were seen once.

The TCR was taken from a woman aged 60-75 years with acute COVID-19. What was sequenced was PBMCs or T cells enriched from blood (not recorded which). The chain recombines TRBV19 with TRBJ2-1, with TRBD2 matching 10 bases. CDR3 in DNA: TGTGCCAGTAGCCCAACGACTAGCGGGTACAATGAGCAGTTCTTC. As protein: CASSPTTSGYNEQFF.